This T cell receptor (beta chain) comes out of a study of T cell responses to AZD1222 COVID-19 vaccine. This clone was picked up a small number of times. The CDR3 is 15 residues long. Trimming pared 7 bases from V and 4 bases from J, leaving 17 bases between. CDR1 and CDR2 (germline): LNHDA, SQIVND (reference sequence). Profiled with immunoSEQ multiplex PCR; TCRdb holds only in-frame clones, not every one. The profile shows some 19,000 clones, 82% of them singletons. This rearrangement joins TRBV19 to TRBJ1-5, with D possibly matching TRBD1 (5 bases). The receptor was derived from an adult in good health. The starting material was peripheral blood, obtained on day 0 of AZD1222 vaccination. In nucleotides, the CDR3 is TGTGCCAGTAAGCACACGGGGGTCGAGAATCAGCCCCAGCATTTT. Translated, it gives CASKHTGVENQPQHF.